The 27 T cell receptor beta chains in this list originate from one sample, sequenced in a study of Tregs in tolerant kidney transplant recipients. Sequencing was performed with immunoSEQ multiplex PCR; in TCRdb, only in-frame clones are kept and a portion is missing. The table has fewer than 80,000 clones, around 98% seen once. Sequences were derived from CD4+ T cells from blood, sampled before the transplant. These receptor sequences come from a human donor who received a combined kidney and bone marrow transplant.

The count of this clone is one. This chain joins TRBV21-1 and TRBJ2-4; TRBD1 reflects the table's D call only, with no check against the DNA. TRBV21-1 is classified as a pseudogene. This CDR3 has 15 amino acids. The CDR3 DNA is TGTGCCAGCAGCAAAGCCAGGGGGCGAGGAAACATTCAGTACTTC. It specifies CASSKARGRGNIQYF.

This chain connects TRBV4-2 to TRBJ2-1; D is unresolved. CDR1 is LGHNA and CDR2 is YNFKEQ in the germline V gene. Trimming removed 1 base from V and 8 bases from J, with 6 bases in between. The CDR3 is 12 amino acids. This CDR3 reads CASSQAGYEQFF. The CDR3 DNA reads as TGTGCCAGCAGCCAAGCCGGGTATGAGCAGTTCTTC.

The rearrangement joins TRBV29-1 to TRBJ1-1; D possibly corresponds to TRBD1 (6 bases). Germline CDR1 reads SQVTM; CDR2 reads ANQGSEA. The CDR3 length is 12 residues. V was shortened by 4 bases and J by 4 bases, with 10 bases between the two germline ends. The CDR3 loop is CSVGQAGTEAFF. The CDR3 DNA reads as TGCAGCGTTGGACAGGCGGGCACTGAAGCTTTCTTT.

The V gene is TRBV6-1, the J gene TRBJ2-3; D uncertain. Per germline, CDR1 MNHNS and CDR2 SASEGT. The germline V and J ends were trimmed by 5 bases and 6 bases, with 9 bases remaining between them. This CDR3 is 12 amino acids long. CDR3 sequence: CASSSPGDTQYF. CDR3 bases: TGTGCCAGCAGTTCCCCCGGGGATACGCAGTATTTT.

This sequence joins TRBV5-1 and TRBJ2-3, with 11 bases fitting TRBD2. The CDR3 is 15 amino acids. From germline, CDR1 is SGHRS and CDR2 YFSETQ. V was pared by 0 bases and J by 4 bases, with 1 base of the junction left unmatched. CDR3 in amino acids: CASSLGLAGPDTQYF. For the CDR3, the DNA is TGCGCCAGCAGCTTGGGACTAGCGGGGCCAGATACGCAGTATTTT.

The rearrangement joins TRBV7-2 to TRBJ1-2; D is unresolved. The germline V and J ends were trimmed by 1 base and 2 bases, with 5 bases remaining between them. The CDR3 totals 13 residues. The V gene's germline CDR1 is SGHTA and CDR2 FQGNSA. CDR3 coding DNA: TGTGCCAGCAGCTTAGAGACAAACTATGGCTACACCTTC. Translation: CASSLETNYGYTF.

This clone showed up just once. The chain combines TRBV29-1 with TRBJ2-1, with D perhaps matching TRBD2 (5 bases). The CDR3 contains 11 residues. Deletions cut 5 bases from V and 5 bases from J, with 7 bases between. Per germline, CDR1 SQVTM and CDR2 ANQGSEA. The CDR3 region has the DNA TGCAGCGTTAGCGGAAACAATGAGCAGTTCTTC. Protein sequence: CSVSGNNEQFF.

The chain is built from TRBV7-6 and TRBJ2-2, with 7 bases fitting TRBD2. The germline V gene has CDR1 SGHVS and CDR2 FNYEAQ. V lost 3 bases and J lost 0; bases outside the gene matches: 13. The CDR3 extends over 19 amino acids. The CDR3 DNA is TGTGCCAGCAGCTTCTCGACGAGGCGGGAGAGTCCGAACACCGGGGAGCTGTTTTTT. Its translation is CASSFSTRRESPNTGELFF.

The chain joins TRBV11-3 to TRBJ2-7; tentative D call: TRBD2 (6 bases). CDR3 length: 15 amino acids. Germline V CDR1 and CDR2: SGHNT, YENEEA. Trimming removed 5 bases from V and 0 bases from J, with 14 bases in between. CDR3 bases: TGTGCCAGCAGCGCTAGGAGGGTGAGCTCCTACGAGCAGTACTTC. Protein sequence: CASSARRVSSYEQYF. The variable domain in full, with the rest retrieved from reference TRBV11-3 and TRBJ2-7, is EAGVVQSPRYKIIEKKQPVAFWCNPISGHNTLYWYLQNLGQGPELLIRYENEEAVDDSQLPKDRFSAERLKGVDSTLKIQPAELGDSAVYLCASSARRVSSYEQYFGPGTRLTVT.

The chain carries TRBV6-5 and TRBJ2-3; TRBD1 matches 7 bases. The trim removed 7 bases at V and 4 bases at J, leaving 5 bases unmatched. CDR1 is MNHEY, CDR2 SVGAGI, per germline. The CDR3 loop spans 13 amino acids. The CDR3 reads CASNGDSADTQYF. CDR3 bases: TGTGCCAGCAACGGGGACAGCGCAGATACGCAGTATTTT.

V usage is TRBV27 and J usage is TRBJ2-2, with 10 bases aligning to TRBD1. Germline trimming cut 5 bases from V and 6 bases from J; bases unmatched to any gene: 3. This CDR3 is built from 14 residues. Germline V gene lookup returns CDR1 MNHEY and CDR2 SMNVEV (reference sequence). In DNA form, the CDR3 reads TGTGCCAGCAGTCCGGACAGGGGGGCCGGGGAGCTGTTTTTT. Translating it yields CASSPDRGAGELFF.

This chain joins TRBV5-1 and TRBJ1-1; tentative D call: TRBD1 (5 bases). With 2 bases removed from V and 11 bases from J, the gap between germline ends came to 10 bases. Germline V CDR1 and CDR2: SGHRS, YFSETQ. CDR3 length: 11 amino acids. The CDR3 loop reads CASSFSGNAFF. The CDR3 coding sequence is TGCGCCAGCAGCTTTTCAGGGAACGCTTTCTTT.

This rearrangement joins TRBV4-2 to TRBJ2-3; perhaps TRBD1 as D (5 bases). The germline V gene encodes CDR1 LGHNA and CDR2 YNFKEQ. V lost 0 bases and J lost 3, with 10 bases in between. This CDR3 region has 15 residues. CDR3 nucleotide sequence: TGTGCCAGCAGCCAAGACAGGGTAGGGACAGATACGCAGTATTTT. This gives the protein CASSQDRVGTDTQYF.

V usage is TRBV27 and J usage is TRBJ2-7; TRBD1 is a possible D gene (6 bases). V lost 2 bases, J lost 0 bases, and 20 bases lay in between. The CDR3 contains 18 residues. The germline CDR1 and CDR2 sequences are MNHEY and SMNVEV (reference sequence). The CDR3 is CASSLRGMGGRPSYEQYF. For the CDR3, the DNA is TGTGCCAGCAGTTTAAGGGGGATGGGCGGGCGCCCCTCCTACGAGCAGTACTTC.

The chain carries TRBV30 and TRBJ2-7; TRBD1 might be the D (6 bases). V shed 3 bases and J shed 3 bases, with 12 bases lying between them. This CDR3 has 13 residues. Per germline, CDR1 GTSNPN and CDR2 SVGIG (reference sequence). CDR3 bases: TGTGCCTGGAGCAGGGACATACACTACGAGCAGTACTTC. This encodes CAWSRDIHYEQYF.

CDR3 amino acids: CAWQLFTGGLISGNTIYF. The CDR3 DNA reads TGTGCCTGGCAACTCTTCACAGGGGGCCTTATCTCTGGAAACACCATATATTTT. This rearrangement joins TRBV30 to TRBJ1-3, with 9 positions matching TRBD1. CDR1 is GTSNPN, CDR2 SVGIG, per germline (reference sequence). The CDR3 extends over 18 amino acids. Trimming took 5 bases from V and 0 from J; bases not matched to a gene: 14.

The chain uses TRBV27 and TRBJ2-4; 8 positions agree with TRBD2. Germline CDR1 and CDR2: MNHEY and SMNVEV (reference sequence). With 5 bases clipped from V and 0 bases from J, the junction kept 9 bases outside the gene matches. The CDR3 totals 17 residues. The CDR3 DNA follows: TGTGCCAGCAGTAGGGTAGCGGGGTCCCTAGCCAAAAACATTCAGTACTTC. Amino acid sequence: CASSRVAGSLAKNIQYF.

The rearrangement joins TRBV7-9 to TRBJ2-1; 7 nucleotides align to TRBD1. The V segment lost 5 bases and the J segment 0 bases; nucleotides outside the gene matches: 7. Per germline, CDR1 SEHNR and CDR2 FQNEAQ (reference sequence). This CDR3 region has 16 residues. The CDR3 DNA follows: TGTGCCAGCAGCCGTAGAGGACAGGCCTCCTACAATGAGCAGTTCTTC. Protein sequence: CASSRRGQASYNEQFF.

This sequence joins TRBV7-9 and TRBJ2-4, with D possibly being TRBD1 (6 bases). The germline V and J ends were trimmed by 2 bases and 1 base, with 15 bases remaining between them. CDR1 SEHNR and CDR2 FQNEAQ come from the germline V gene (reference sequence). This CDR3 has 17 residues. The CDR3 nucleotides read TGTGCCAGCAGCTTAACCCCGGACAGTGCGGCCAAAAACATTCAGTACTTC. Translating it yields CASSLTPDSAAKNIQYF.

The CDR3 coding sequence is TGTGCCAGCAGATTTGGACAGGGGAAAGATACGCAGTATTTT. Amino acid sequence: CASRFGQGKDTQYF. The rearrangement links TRBV5-5 to TRBJ2-3; 9 bases fit TRBD1. The CDR3 totals 14 residues. The germline V gene encodes CDR1 SGHKS and CDR2 YYEKEE (reference sequence). Trimming took 5 bases from V and 5 from J; bases not matched to a gene: 6.

The chain is built from TRBV5-4 and TRBJ1-5; D is perhaps TRBD1 (6 bases). This CDR3 contains 14 residues. Trimming left V 4 bases short and J 0 bases short, with 8 bases between. Germline V gene lookup returns CDR1 SGHNT and CDR2 YYREEE (reference sequence). CDR3 sequence reads: CASSHRDSNQPQHF. For the CDR3, the DNA is TGTGCCAGCAGCCACAGGGATAGCAATCAGCCCCAGCATTTT.

The gene calls are TRBV6-5 and TRBJ1-6; 9 bases map to TRBD1. Looked up from germline, CDR1 is MNHEY and CDR2 is SVGAGI. V lost 2 bases and J lost 10; bases outside the gene matches: 9. The CDR3 runs 16 residues. This CDR3 is CASSYTKGTGSSPLHF. The CDR3 DNA sequence: TGTGCCAGCAGTTACACAAAAGGGACAGGGTCCTCACCCCTCCACTTT.

V and J are TRBV29-1 and TRBJ2-1, with a weak D call TRBD2 (5 bases). The germline V and J ends were trimmed by 5 bases and 3 bases, with 17 bases remaining between them. Germline CDR1 and CDR2: SQVTM and ANQGSEA. The CDR3 covers 15 residues. The CDR3 DNA reads as TGCAGCGTTTTTTTACGGGATACCTACTACAATGAGCAGTTCTTC. The encoded protein is CSVFLRDTYYNEQFF.

This sequence joins TRBV30 and TRBJ2-3; D is perhaps TRBD2 (6 bases). V shed 0 bases and J shed 8 bases, with 12 bases lying between them. Looked up from germline, CDR1 is GTSNPN and CDR2 is SVGIG (reference sequence). CDR3 length equals 13 residues. The CDR3 is CAWSVDRGSTQYF. DNA for the CDR3: TGTGCCTGGAGTGTAGACCGGGGGTCTACGCAGTATTTT.

V usage is TRBV27 and J usage is TRBJ2-5; possible D gene TRBD1, 6 bases. The CDR3 is made up of 17 amino acids. Germline CDR1 reads MNHEY; CDR2 reads SMNVEV (reference sequence). V lost 4 bases, J lost 7 bases, and 25 bases lay in between. CDR3 amino acids: CASSSHMTGNTGRTQYF. The CDR3 DNA sequence: TGTGCCAGCAGTTCCCACATGACAGGAAACACTGGGAGGACCCAGTACTTC.

The CDR3 DNA sequence: TGTGCCAGCAGCCATAACAGGGAACGCTCCTACAATGAGCAGTTCTTC. Translating it yields CASSHNRERSYNEQFF. The rearrangement links TRBV14 to TRBJ2-1; maybe TRBD1 (6 bases). Germline-derived CDR1 and CDR2 are SGHDN and FVKESK. The V and J ends lost 3 bases and 0 bases respectively, with 12 bases between them. The CDR3 has 16 amino acids.

The rearrangement links TRBV7-9 to TRBJ2-3, with 7 bases lining up with TRBD2. The CDR3 has 15 amino acids. V was clipped by 5 bases and J by 1 base; unmatched bases: 6. CDR1 and CDR2 from the germline V gene are SEHNR and FQNEAQ (reference sequence). CDR3 in amino acids: CASSPSRGGTDTQYF. The CDR3 DNA reads as TGTGCCAGCAGCCCTAGTCGGGGGGGCACAGATACGCAGTATTTT.